The 32 T cell receptor beta chains listed next were all sequenced from one sample in a study of shared T cell receptors in the human thymus. Clones were read by immunoSEQ multiplex PCR, and TCRdb kept only the in-frame ones, dropping some. The sample has roughly 500,000 clones; about 80% are singletons. This sample also appeared in a second study, on human thymus T cells.

The sequenced sample consisted of thymocytes. Source of these receptors: a boy in the first two years of life with a congenital heart defect.

The CDR3 sequence: CASRSGANQPQHF. CDR3 DNA: TGTGCCAGCAGGAGTGGAGCCAATCAGCCCCAGCATTTT. The rearrangement uses TRBV27 and TRBJ1-5; D unresolved. Germline lookup yields CDR1 MNHEY and CDR2 SMNVEV (reference sequence). The V end lost 6 bases, the J end lost 3 bases, and 9 bases lay between the germline ends. CDR3 length: 13 residues.

The CDR3 loop is CASSTGLAGYEQYF. The CDR3 nucleotides read TGTGCCAGCAGTACGGGACTAGCAGGCTACGAGCAGTACTTC. This rearrangement joins TRBV6-4 to TRBJ2-7; 9 bases map to TRBD2. V shed 5 bases, J shed 3 bases, and the junction held 5 bases outside the gene matches. CDR3 length: 14 residues. Germline V lookup: CDR1 MRHNA, CDR2 SNTAGT.

The chain couples TRBV5-5 to TRBJ2-7; the D gene is possibly TRBD2 (5 bases). Germline assignment: CDR1 SGHKS and CDR2 YYEKEE (reference sequence). V gave up 1 base and J gave up 0 bases, with 14 bases separating them. There are 16 residues in the CDR3. In nucleotides, the CDR3 is TGTGCCAGCAGCTTGAGTTCGGGGTCCCTCTCCTACGAGCAGTACTTC. It specifies CASSLSSGSLSYEQYF.

The gene calls are TRBV5-1 and TRBJ2-5; 13 bases are a match to TRBD2. TRBJ2-7 explains the end of the DNA better; the J call may be wrong. The CDR3 is made up of 16 amino acids. Germline values: CDR1 SGHRS, CDR2 YFSETQ. The chain's CDR3 is CASSLGLAGGSYEQYF. The CDR3 DNA reads as TGCGCCAGCAGCTTGGGACTAGCGGGGGGATCCTACGAGCAGTACTTC.

This chain joins TRBV15 and TRBJ1-3; unclear D gene. CDR1 LNHNV and CDR2 YYDKDF come from the germline V gene (reference sequence). Trimming pared 0 bases from V and 0 bases from J, leaving 15 bases between. This CDR3 spans 18 amino acids. The CDR3 protein is CATSRERSSAGSGNTIYF. In DNA, the CDR3 is TGTGCCACCAGCAGAGAACGGTCATCAGCGGGCTCTGGAAACACCATATATTTT.

The V gene is TRBV28, the J gene TRBJ1-5; TRBD1 matches 9 bases. Per the germline V gene, CDR1 is MDHEN and CDR2 is SYDVKM. The CDR3 length is 16 residues. The trim removed 6 bases at V and 0 bases at J, leaving 6 bases unmatched. Here the CDR3 reads CASRWGQGYSNQPQHF. The DNA for the CDR3 is TGTGCCAGCAGGTGGGGACAGGGCTATAGCAATCAGCCCCAGCATTTT. Based on the CDR3 plus reference TRBV28 and TRBJ1-5, the full variable domain is DVKVTQSSRYLVKRTGEKVFLECVQDMDHENMFWYRQDPGLGLRLIYFSYDVKMKEKGDIPEGYSVSREKKERFSLILESASTNQTSMYLCASRWGQGYSNQPQHFGDGTRLSIL.

The chain links TRBV9 to TRBJ2-7; D might be TRBD2 (5 bases). Germline V lookup: CDR1 SGDLS, CDR2 YYNGEE. V was clipped by 0 bases and J by 4 bases, with 14 bases between them. This CDR3 contains 15 residues. The chain's CDR3 is CASSVDRGPGYEQYF. The CDR3 DNA reads as TGTGCCAGCAGCGTAGATCGGGGTCCGGGATACGAGCAGTACTTC.

This clone has a handful of counts. The chain couples TRBV10-2 to TRBJ1-2; D is perhaps TRBD1 (6 bases). Trimming removed 0 bases at V and 5 bases at J, with 16 bases between. Germline loops: CDR1 WSHSY, CDR2 SAAADI. This CDR3 contains 16 residues. The CDR3 spells CASSESQNRVVYGYTF. The CDR3 region has the DNA TGCGCCAGCAGTGAGTCTCAGAACAGGGTGGTTTATGGCTACACCTTC.

The chain has TRBV27 and TRBJ2-3, with TRBD2 matching 13 bases. Trimming removed 4 bases from V and 2 bases from J; junction bases left unmatched: 12. This CDR3 has 19 residues. Germline assignment: CDR1 MNHEY and CDR2 SMNVEV (reference sequence). The CDR3 sequence: CASSYRTDGTSGTTDTQYF. DNA of the CDR3: TGTGCCAGCAGTTATCGGACAGACGGGACTAGCGGGACCACAGATACGCAGTATTTT.

The rearrangement joins TRBV29-1 to TRBJ2-3; 8 bases are shared with TRBD2. CDR1 is SQVTM and CDR2 is ANQGSEA in the germline V gene. The CDR3 is 16 amino acids. Trimming at V came to 4 bases and at J to 4 bases, leaving 13 bases not matched to a gene. The CDR3 DNA is TGCAGCGTTGCGGTGACTGGCGGGAGGACGGCAGATACGCAGTATTTT. It is translated as CSVAVTGGRTADTQYF.

The chain employs TRBV5-1 and TRBJ2-1, with TRBD2 as a possible D gene (6 bases). CDR1 and CDR2 (germline): SGHRS, YFSETQ. V lost 1 base and J 9 bases, leaving 17 bases between the germline ends. The CDR3 runs 15 residues. For the CDR3, the DNA is TGCGCCAGCAGCTTGCCCCGGGAGTTTTGCTGTGAGCAGTTCTTC. Its protein product is CASSLPREFCCEQFF.

The V call is TRBV13, the J call TRBJ1-2; D might be TRBD1 (5 bases). The V gene's germline CDR1 is PRHDT and CDR2 FYEKMQ (reference sequence). This CDR3 has 14 residues. V was shortened by 5 bases and J by 4 bases, with 14 bases between the two germline ends. The CDR3 reads CASSTQTESYGYTF. DNA for the CDR3: TGTGCCAGCAGCACCCAGACAGAATCCTATGGCTACACCTTC.

This chain links TRBV25-1 with TRBJ1-2; D possibly corresponds to TRBD1 (5 bases). The CDR3 length is 12 residues. V lost 3 bases and J lost 7, with 9 bases in between. CDR1 is MGHDK, CDR2 SYGVNS, per germline. The CDR3 nucleotides read TGTGCCAGCAGTGAGGGGGGGGTTGGCTACACCTTC. The encoded protein is CASSEGGVGYTF.

This rearrangement joins TRBV27 to TRBJ1-2; D is perhaps TRBD1 (5 bases). Germline CDR1 MNHEY, CDR2 SMNVEV (reference sequence). The germline V and J ends were trimmed by 0 bases and 4 bases, with 6 bases remaining between them. This CDR3 spans 13 amino acids. CDR3 nucleotide sequence: TGTGCCAGCAGTTTATCGGGGGGCTATGGCTACACCTTC. Residues: CASSLSGGYGYTF.

The chain joins TRBV30 to TRBJ1-4; 8 bases fit TRBD1. With 4 bases clipped from V and 8 bases from J, the junction kept 6 bases outside the gene matches. The CDR3 runs 13 residues. CDR1 is GTSNPN and CDR2 is SVGIG in the germline V gene (reference sequence). The CDR3 loop reads CAWKDRELEKLFF. The DNA for the CDR3 is TGTGCCTGGAAGGACAGGGAGTTGGAAAAACTGTTTTTT.

This chain's CDR3 is CSVGQAVTDTQYF. DNA for the CDR3: TGCAGCGTTGGACAGGCGGTCACAGATACGCAGTATTTT. The chain recombines TRBV29-1 with TRBJ2-3; D may be TRBD1 (6 bases). The V end was cut by 4 bases, the J end by 2 bases, with 10 bases between. CDR3 length: 13 amino acids. Looked up from germline, CDR1 is SQVTM and CDR2 is ANQGSEA.

This chain joins TRBV21-1 and TRBJ2-3; the table names TRBD2, a call not compared with the DNA. TRBV21-1 corresponds to a pseudogene. CDR3 size: 16 residues. Written as DNA, the CDR3 is TGTGCCAGCAGCAAAGATCCGACTAGCGGGAGAGATACGCAGTATTTT. This encodes CASSKDPTSGRDTQYF.

This sequence joins TRBV4-2 and TRBJ2-3, with unresolved D. V lost 0 bases, J lost 14 bases, and 15 bases lay in between. Germline V lookup: CDR1 LGHNA, CDR2 YNFKEQ. The CDR3 length is 13 residues. CDR3 in DNA: TGTGCCAGCAGCCAAGAGCCCCCTCAGGTGGCGTATTTT. It codes for CASSQEPPQVAYF.

The chain employs TRBV10-1 and TRBJ1-1; TRBD1 might be the D (5 bases). This CDR3 has 16 residues. V dropped 6 bases and J dropped 8 bases, with 25 bases sitting between them. Per the germline V gene, CDR1 is WNHNN and CDR2 is SYGVQD (reference sequence). The CDR3 sequence is CASRGYRTRTLWEAFF. The DNA for the CDR3 is TGCGCCAGCAGAGGATATAGGACAAGGACATTGTGGGAAGCTTTCTTT.

This sequence joins TRBV19 and TRBJ1-1, with TRBD1 identical over 7 bases. CDR3 size: 14 residues. Germline V lookup: CDR1 LNHDA, CDR2 SQIVND (reference sequence). The trim removed 7 bases at V and 1 base at J, leaving 6 bases unmatched. CDR3 in DNA: TGTGCCAGTACATTAGGGGGCTCGAACACTGAAGCTTTCTTT. Protein product: CASTLGGSNTEAFF.

This sequence joins TRBV28 and TRBJ2-1; 9 bases are shared with TRBD1. Germline CDR1 reads MDHEN; CDR2 reads SYDVKM. There are 14 residues in the CDR3. With V trimmed by 5 bases and J by 9 bases, 8 bases remained unmatched. CDR3 coding DNA: TGTGCCAGCAGTCCGCTACAGGGACAGGGTGAGCAGTTCTTC. As protein: CASSPLQGQGEQFF.

The chain recombines TRBV9 with TRBJ2-4; D not resolved. The germline V and J ends were trimmed by 4 bases and 0 bases, with 8 bases remaining between them. Looked up from germline, CDR1 is SGDLS and CDR2 is YYNGEE. This CDR3 has 14 amino acids. CDR3 sequence: CASSPRGAKNIQYF. Here the CDR3 DNA reads TGTGCCAGCAGCCCCCGCGGAGCCAAAAACATTCAGTACTTC.

The chain is built from TRBV28 and TRBJ1-4; 8 bases map to TRBD1. The CDR3 is made up of 15 amino acids. V was clipped by 7 bases and J by 3 bases; unmatched bases: 7. Per germline, CDR1 MDHEN and CDR2 SYDVKM. CDR3 region: CASKAGGAANEKLFF. CDR3 DNA: TGTGCCAGCAAAGCAGGGGGCGCTGCTAATGAAAAACTGTTTTTT. Drawing the rest from reference TRBV28 and TRBJ1-4, the complete variable domain is DVKVTQSSRYLVKRTGEKVFLECVQDMDHENMFWYRQDPGLGLRLIYFSYDVKMKEKGDIPEGYSVSREKKERFSLILESASTNQTSMYLCASKAGGAANEKLFFGSGTQLSVL.

This sequence joins TRBV21-1 and TRBJ2-1; the D call TRBD2 from the table was never checked on the DNA. TRBV21-1 is termed a pseudogene. The CDR3 is made up of 14 amino acids. The CDR3 loop is CASSLLTRYNEQFF. The CDR3 DNA is TGTGCCAGCAGCCTTCTTACGCGTTACAATGAGCAGTTCTTC.

This rearrangement joins TRBV6-6 to TRBJ1-2, with 8 nucleotides matching TRBD1. The J segment lost 6 bases and the V segment lost 5 bases, leaving 5 bases of the junction unmatched. Germline values: CDR1 MNHNY, CDR2 SVGAGI (reference sequence). This CDR3 region has 13 residues. The CDR3 DNA sequence: TGTGCCAGCAGTGAGAACAGGGGGGATGGCTACACCTTC. This gives the protein CASSENRGDGYTF.

The chain links TRBV28 to TRBJ2-1, with 11 bases matching TRBD2. From germline, CDR1 is MDHEN and CDR2 SYDVKM. The CDR3 has 21 residues. Trimming removed 2 bases from V and 4 bases from J; junction bases left unmatched: 19. The CDR3 loop is CASSLGSAGDKRLAGYNEQFF. The CDR3, as DNA: TGTGCCAGCAGTTTAGGTTCGGCAGGGGATAAGAGACTAGCGGGATACAATGAGCAGTTCTTC.

This chain joins TRBV4-3 and TRBJ2-7; D possibly corresponds to TRBD1 (5 bases). Looked up from germline, CDR1 is LGHNA and CDR2 is YSLEER. Trimming removed 4 bases at V and 1 base at J, with 17 bases between. The CDR3 sequence is 16 residues long. The CDR3 DNA reads as TGCGCCAGCAGCCCTAGACGGCGGACACATTCCTACGAGCAGTACTTC. As protein: CASSPRRRTHSYEQYF.

This chain connects TRBV11-2 to TRBJ1-2; D is undetermined. The germline gives CDR1 SGHAT, CDR2 FQNNGV. Trimming took 3 bases from V and 8 from J, leaving 16 bases between them. The CDR3 runs 14 residues. CDR3 nucleotide sequence: TGTGCCAGCAGCTTGAGGGCCGCCGGATCGGGCTACACCTTC. It yields the protein CASSLRAAGSGYTF.

The CDR3 spells CASSTYRDRDGEQYF. The CDR3 region has the DNA TGTGCCAGCAGCACATACCGGGACAGGGATGGGGAGCAGTACTTC. The chain joins TRBV9 to TRBJ2-7; 9 bases are shared with TRBD1. V was pared by 4 bases and J by 7 bases, with 12 bases of the junction left unmatched. CDR1 SGDLS and CDR2 YYNGEE come from the germline V gene. This CDR3 contains 15 residues.

As regards this clone: The same CDR3 also results from other DNA sequences found in this sample. The chain couples TRBV7-9 to TRBJ2-7; a weak D match, TRBD2 (6 bases). V lost 5 bases and J lost 2, with 16 bases in between. In germline, CDR1 is SEHNR, CDR2 FQNEAQ (reference sequence). CDR3 size: 15 residues. CDR3 loop: CASSPIGGGTYEQYF. The CDR3 DNA follows: TGTGCCAGCAGCCCCATTGGGGGAGGCACCTACGAGCAGTACTTC. The full variable domain, its missing parts supplied by reference TRBV7-9 and TRBJ2-7, is DTGVSQNPRHKITKRGQNVTFRCDPISEHNRLYWYRQTLGQGPEFLTYFQNEAQLEKSRLLSDRFSAERPKGSFSTLEIQRTEQGDSAMYLCASSPIGGGTYEQYFGPGTRLTVT.

The chain combines TRBV5-1 with TRBJ2-5, with 11 nucleotides matching TRBD2. V lost 0 bases and J lost 1; bases outside the gene matches: 2. The CDR3 loop spans 16 amino acids. CDR1 is SGHRS, CDR2 YFSETQ, per germline. As DNA, the CDR3 is TGCGCCAGCAGCTTGGATAGCGGGAGGGCCCAAGAGACCCAGTACTTC. Residues: CASSLDSGRAQETQYF.

This clone has only one observation. The rearrangement links TRBV10-2 to TRBJ2-4; tentative D call: TRBD1 (5 bases). From germline, CDR1 is WSHSY and CDR2 SAAADI. There are 14 residues in the CDR3. V shed 3 bases and J shed 1 base, with 7 bases lying between them. The chain's CDR3 is CASSDPGAKNIQYF. CDR3 nucleotide sequence: TGCGCCAGCAGTGATCCAGGGGCCAAAAACATTCAGTACTTC.